These 30 T cell receptor beta chains were all obtained from the same sample, sequenced in a study of chronic HIV infection and antiretroviral therapy (dated by TCRdb to 2014 to 2015). The protocol used for the library was 5' RACE. Sequencing relied on an Illumina MiSeq. TCRdb took the public reads, trimmed them with fastp at Q25, ran MiXCR for clone calling and kept in-frame beta chains. A single entry per CDR3 protein holds the most common genes and DNA from its merged rows. In this sample the table shows about 38,000 distinct CDR3 sequences, about 8.9% of which occur a single time. Over 2.5% of the sample is in the top ten clones. Sequenced sample: peripheral blood. The receptor set was obtained from an adult who had HIV and had not received antiretroviral therapy, or was an uninfected healthy control (not recorded which).

This clonotype turned up a few times. The chain employs TRBV4-3 and TRBJ2-7; the D gene is possibly TRBD2 (6 bases). The length of the CDR3 is 13 residues. The ends were cut back, 0 bases at V and 6 bases at J, with 9 bases in the middle. Germline lookup yields CDR1 LGHNA and CDR2 YSLEER. The CDR3: CASSQDLGGEQYF. Here the CDR3 DNA reads TGCGCCAGCAGCCAAGATCTGGGGGGCGAGCAGTACTTC.

This clonotype was counted at least ten times. The gene calls are TRBV5-1 and TRBJ2-5; a possible D gene is TRBD1 (6 bases). V shed 0 bases and J shed 4 bases, with 10 bases lying between them. This CDR3 contains 14 residues. The V gene's germline CDR1 is SGHRS and CDR2 YFSETQ. The CDR3 DNA sequence: TGCGCCAGCAGCTTGGAAGGGGGAGTAGAGACCCAGTACTTC. Its translation: CASSLEGGVETQYF.

This clonotype has more than one count but fewer than ten. This sequence joins TRBV5-1 and TRBJ1-4, with 8 bases fitting TRBD1. With 2 bases clipped from V and 8 bases from J, the junction kept 5 bases outside the gene matches. Germline lookup yields CDR1 SGHRS and CDR2 YFSETQ. The CDR3 consists of 14 residues. CDR3 in DNA: TGCGCCAGCAGCTTACTACAGGGGGACGAAAAACTGTTTTTT. Its translation is CASSLLQGDEKLFF.

This clonotype was recorded many times. This chain joins TRBV29-1 and TRBJ2-1; perhaps TRBD2 as D (6 bases). This CDR3 comprises 15 residues. Per the germline V gene, CDR1 is SQVTM and CDR2 is ANQGSEA. The V gene lost 3 bases and the J gene lost 4 bases, with 16 bases spanning the gap. CDR3 bases: TGCAGCGTTGAGTCTCCCGCGACTAGTTACAATGAGCAGTTCTTC. Encoded protein: CSVESPATSYNEQFF.

This chain joins TRBV20-1 and TRBJ2-1, with D perhaps matching TRBD1 (6 bases). This CDR3 contains 15 residues. V was clipped by 5 bases and J by 7 bases, with 21 bases between them. CDR1 is DFQATT and CDR2 is SNEGSKA in the germline V gene (reference sequence). CDR3: CSAGPKNDRHNEQFF. The CDR3 DNA sequence: TGCAGTGCTGGTCCCAAGAACGACAGGCATAATGAGCAGTTCTTC.

V usage is TRBV10-2 and J usage is TRBJ2-3, with unresolved D. CDR1 WSHSY and CDR2 SAAADI come from the germline V gene. Trimming stripped 3 bases from V and 0 bases from J, with 7 bases between. The CDR3 is 14 amino acids. CDR3 loop: CASSENLSTDTQYF. The CDR3 bases are TGCGCCAGCAGTGAAAACTTGAGCACAGATACGCAGTATTTT.

This chain links TRBV28 with TRBJ1-2; 9 bases agree with TRBD1. J was trimmed by 3 bases and V by 5 bases; bases with no gene match: 10. Germline lookup yields CDR1 MDHEN and CDR2 SYDVKM. The CDR3 length is 16 residues. DNA for the CDR3: TGTGCCAGCAGTCTACTCGGACAGGGGTCGGACTATGGCTACACCTTC. This encodes CASSLLGQGSDYGYTF.

This clonotype was detected ten times or more. The chain combines TRBV4-1 with TRBJ2-6, with D possibly TRBD2 on 5 matching bases. This CDR3 has 19 amino acids. Germline loops: CDR1 MGHRA, CDR2 YSYEKL. V lost 1 base and J lost 4, with 20 bases in between. The CDR3 here is CASSQVEMVGVLGANVLTF. The CDR3 nucleotides read TGCGCCAGCAGCCAAGTGGAAATGGTCGGGGTTTTGGGGGCCAACGTCCTGACTTTC.

This clonotype occurred many times. DNA for the CDR3: TGTGCCAGCAGTTTGACGGGGGAGGTGAAAGCTTTCTTT. Protein sequence: CASSLTGEVKAFF. This chain uses TRBV28 with TRBJ1-1, with TRBD1 as a possible D gene (5 bases). Germline V gene sequence: CDR1 MDHEN, CDR2 SYDVKM. This CDR3 is built from 13 residues. Trimming left V 3 bases short and J 9 bases short, with 14 bases between.

This clonotype has ten or more counts. The chain couples TRBV19 to TRBJ2-1, with 14 bases lining up with TRBD2. The CDR3 has 16 amino acids. Germline V gene data show CDR1 as LNHDA and CDR2 as SQIVND (reference sequence). With 4 bases clipped from V and 6 bases from J, the junction kept 5 bases outside the gene matches. The CDR3: CASSRGTSGRANEQFF. Written as DNA, the CDR3 is TGTGCCAGTAGTAGGGGGACTAGCGGGAGAGCCAATGAGCAGTTCTTC.

V and J are TRBV15 and TRBJ2-5, with D maybe TRBD2 (6 bases). CDR3 length: 15 residues. CDR1 is LNHNV and CDR2 is YYDKDF in the germline V gene (reference sequence). Trimming cost V 3 bases and J 3 bases, with 14 bases left between them. CDR3 loop: CATSSFGTGEETQYF. In DNA, the CDR3 is TGTGCCACCAGCAGTTTCGGGACGGGAGAAGAGACCCAGTACTTC.

This clonotype showed up many times. This chain joins TRBV28 and TRBJ1-2, with D unclear. Germline V gene data show CDR1 as MDHEN and CDR2 as SYDVKM. The CDR3 sequence is 13 residues long. Trimming took off 8 bases at V and 4 bases at J, with 14 bases between the two ends. CDR3 in DNA: TGTGCCAGCGAGCCGGGTAACGGCTATGGCTACACCTTC. Protein: CASEPGNGYGYTF.

The chain uses TRBV10-3 and TRBJ1-1; perhaps TRBD1 as D (5 bases). The germline V and J ends were trimmed by 11 bases and 3 bases, with 10 bases remaining between them. The CDR3 totals 11 residues. Looked up from germline, CDR1 is ENHRY and CDR2 is SYGVKD. The CDR3 DNA reads as TGTGCCGCGCGGGGGGACACTGAAGCTTTCTTT. Amino acids: CAARGDTEAFF.

At least ten counts were recorded for this clonotype. V gene TRBV28 combines with J gene TRBJ2-1, with D possibly matching TRBD1 (6 bases). Looked up from germline, CDR1 is MDHEN and CDR2 is SYDVKM. With 2 bases removed from V and 2 bases from J, the gap between germline ends came to 10 bases. The CDR3 is made up of 15 amino acids. DNA for the CDR3: TGTGCCAGCAGTTTAGTCAGGGGCCCCTACAATGAGCAGTTCTTC. Translated, it gives CASSLVRGPYNEQFF.

This clonotype was seen once. This may be a read error: a much more frequent sequence differs by one nucleotide. The chain links TRBV6-2 or TRBV6-3 to TRBJ1-1; TRBD1 agrees at 8 bases. This CDR3 is 14 amino acids long. Germline CDR1 MNHEY, CDR2 SVGEGT. V gave up 5 bases and J gave up 12 bases; unmatched junction bases: 14. In DNA, the CDR3 is TGTGCCAGCAGTCTCCGGGACAGGCAAAGAGAAACTTTCTTT. This gives the protein CASSLRDRQRETFF.

This clonotype was observed many times. This chain uses TRBV2 with TRBJ2-1, with D tentatively TRBD2 (5 bases). V lost 4 bases, J lost 9 bases, and 7 bases lay in between. The CDR3 sequence is 11 residues long. CDR1 and CDR2 from the germline V gene are SNHLY and FYNNEI. The CDR3 nucleotides read TGTGCCAGCAGTGGGCGGGTTGAGCAGTTCTTC. Amino acid sequence: CASSGRVEQFF.

This chain connects TRBV20-1 to TRBJ1-5; D unresolved. The CDR3 runs 14 residues. V was shortened by 3 bases and J by 4 bases, with 13 bases between the two germline ends. Germline CDR1 and CDR2: DFQATT and SNEGSKA (reference sequence). For the CDR3, the DNA is TGCAGTGCTAGTGGGATGGCGAGGAATCAGCCCCAGCATTTT. Residues: CSASGMARNQPQHF.

This rearrangement joins TRBV28 to TRBJ2-6; possibly TRBD2 for D (5 bases). This CDR3 is built from 18 residues. Germline V gene data show CDR1 as MDHEN and CDR2 as SYDVKM. V gave up 2 bases and J gave up 0 bases, with 14 bases separating them. The CDR3 DNA is TGTGCCAGCAGTTTAACTGGAGGAACCCGCTCTGGGGCCAACGTCCTGACTTTC. As protein: CASSLTGGTRSGANVLTF.

This clonotype was picked up many times. This chain connects TRBV28 to TRBJ1-5; a weak D match, TRBD1 (5 bases). The CDR3 spans 14 residues. Trimming left V 3 bases short and J 5 bases short, with 11 bases between. Germline CDR1 is MDHEN and CDR2 is SYDVKM. For the CDR3, the DNA is TGTGCCAGCAGTTTCGGCAGGGCGCATCAGCCCCAGCATTTT. Protein product: CASSFGRAHQPQHF. The full variable domain, in which reference TRBV28 and TRBJ1-5 provide the parts outside the CDR3, is DVKVTQSSRYLVKRTGEKVFLECVQDMDHENMFWYRQDPGLGLRLIYFSYDVKMKEKGDIPEGYSVSREKKERFSLILESASTNQTSMYLCASSFGRAHQPQHFGDGTRLSIL.

This rearrangement joins TRBV12-3 or TRBV12-4 to TRBJ2-1; 7 nucleotides match TRBD2. The CDR3 has 15 amino acids. Trimming took 2 bases from V and 6 from J; bases not matched to a gene: 7. The CDR3 protein is CASSLWGGPANEQFF. DNA for the CDR3: TGTGCCAGCAGTTTATGGGGAGGGCCCGCCAATGAGCAGTTCTTC.

The chain carries TRBV23-1 and TRBJ2-7; unclear D gene. TRBV23-1 counts as an open reading frame of uncertain function. V was cut by 6 bases and J by 7 bases, with 25 bases left in between. The CDR3 extends over 16 amino acids. CDR3 DNA: TGCGCCAGCAGCCTATTCGACGGTCTTGACGATGGGGAGCAGTACTTC. This translates into CASSLFDGLDDGEQYF.

A note on this clonotype: Relative to the germline gene, one junction end is altered; a read error may explain this. The chain employs TRBV5-6 and TRBJ1-1; no firm D call. This CDR3 is built from 14 residues. Germline V lookup: CDR1 SGHDT, CDR2 YYEEEE. In DNA form, the CDR3 reads TGTGCCAGCAGCTTTCGACCACGGAACACTGAAACTTTCTTT. Its translation: CASSFRPRNTETFF.

This clonotype was detected ten times or more. The chain is built from TRBV2 and TRBJ2-1; 8 bases map to TRBD1. The ends lost 4 bases at V and 7 bases at J; junction bases unmatched: 6. The CDR3 length is 14 residues. CDR1 and CDR2 (germline): SNHLY, FYNNEI. CDR3 in amino acids: CASSVGQDLNEQFF. The CDR3 DNA is TGTGCCAGCAGTGTGGGACAGGACCTAAATGAGCAGTTCTTC.

Only a few counts were recorded for this clonotype. The gene calls are TRBV11-2 and TRBJ2-3; D is perhaps TRBD1 (5 bases). Trimming removed 1 base from V and 4 bases from J, with 9 bases in between. Germline assignment: CDR1 SGHAT and CDR2 FQNNGV. The CDR3 sequence is 14 residues long. CDR3 coding DNA: TGTGCCAGCAGCTTAGCCAGGGTTGCAGATACGCAGTATTTT. Its protein is CASSLARVADTQYF.

This clonotype has a count of ten or more. The chain recombines TRBV4-3 with TRBJ2-3, with D perhaps matching TRBD1 (6 bases). CDR3 length: 15 amino acids. Germline-derived CDR1 and CDR2 are LGHNA and YSLEER. V was cut by 0 bases and J by 5 bases, with 12 bases left in between. The CDR3 DNA reads TGCGCCAGCAGCCAAGATATTTCAGGGGTAGATACGCAGTATTTT. This translates into CASSQDISGVDTQYF.

This clonotype came up many times. The genes are TRBV12-3 or TRBV12-4 and TRBJ1-5; no firm D call. V lost 2 bases to trimming and J lost 0 bases, with 2 bases between them. The CDR3 has 13 amino acids. CDR3 bases: TGTGCCAGCAGTTTACTTAGCAATCAGCCCCAGCATTTT. Protein product: CASSLLSNQPQHF.

This clonotype has a count of ten or more. This sequence joins TRBV28 and TRBJ2-3; TRBD1 matches at 11 bases. V lost 4 bases and J lost 4; bases outside the gene matches: 4. Germline values: CDR1 MDHEN, CDR2 SYDVKM. The CDR3 consists of 15 residues. CDR3 nucleotide sequence: TGTGCCAGCAGTTCCGGGACAGGGGGTGCAGATACGCAGTATTTT. Translation gives CASSSGTGGADTQYF. Supplemented by reference TRBV28 and TRBJ2-3, the full variable domain reads DVKVTQSSRYLVKRTGEKVFLECVQDMDHENMFWYRQDPGLGLRLIYFSYDVKMKEKGDIPEGYSVSREKKERFSLILESASTNQTSMYLCASSSGTGGADTQYFGPGTRLTVL.

This clonotype was found many times. V gene TRBV5-6 combines with J gene TRBJ1-1; no definite D call. The CDR3 extends over 15 amino acids. Deletions cut 0 bases from V and 4 bases from J, with 13 bases between. The germline CDR1 and CDR2 sequences are SGHDT and YYEEEE. The CDR3 DNA is TGTGCCAGCAGCTTGGCTCCCTACATGGGCACTGAAGCTTTCTTT. It specifies CASSLAPYMGTEAFF. The entire variable domain, with the rest obtained from reference TRBV5-6 and TRBJ1-1, is as follows: DAGVTQSPTHLIKTRGQQVTLRCSPKSGHDTVSWYQQALGQGPQFIFQYYEEEERQRGNFPDRFSGHQFPNYSSELNVNALLLGDSALYLCASSLAPYMGTEAFFGQGTRLTVV.

In this sample, this clonotype turned up many times. The rearrangement joins TRBV12-3 or TRBV12-4 to TRBJ1-5, with a weak D call TRBD1 (5 bases). Trimming cost V 3 bases and J 7 bases, with 13 bases left between them. The CDR3 is 14 residues long. CDR3 nucleotides: TGTGCCAGCAGTTTGTGGGGGTTAAGCCAGCCCCAGCATTTT. Its translation is CASSLWGLSQPQHF.

This clonotype was recorded a few times. V usage is TRBV28 and J usage is TRBJ2-5; TRBD2 matches 9 bases. CDR3 length: 16 residues. CDR1 is MDHEN and CDR2 is SYDVKM in the germline V gene. With 5 bases clipped from V and 1 base from J, the junction kept 8 bases outside the gene matches. CDR3 coding DNA: TGTGCCAGCAGTACCTCGACTAGCGGAATCCAAGAGACCCAGTACTTC. Translating gives CASSTSTSGIQETQYF.